These T cell receptor beta chains were read from a single sample in a study of cytotoxic CD8 clonotypes in ibrutinib-treated CLL. The table came from immunoSEQ multiplex PCR; TCRdb's copy has only in-frame clones and leaves some out. The profile shows 35,000 to 40,000 clones, under 80% of them singletons. The sample here was PBMCs, taken at disease progression, from a patient treated with ibrutinib. Source of these receptors: a human donor with chronic lymphocytic leukemia. The CDR3 runs from the conserved cysteine through the conserved F or W. D genes are given only for firm matches. The size entry is marked missing in some rows and otherwise reads once, few, many or a size class.

j_gene: TRBJ1-2; abundance: .; d_gene: TRBD1; v_gene: TRBV5-1; CDR3nt: TGCGCCAGCAGATCGGGGACAGGGGAGGTTGGCTACACCTTC; CDR3aa: CASRSGTGEVGYTF
j_gene: TRBJ1-2; abundance: .; d_gene: .; v_gene: TRBV27; CDR3nt: TGTGCCAGCAGTTCATCGGGGATGGATGGCTACACCTTC; CDR3aa: CASSSSGMDGYTF
j_gene: TRBJ2-2; abundance: .; d_gene: TRBD1; v_gene: TRBV27; CDR3nt: TGTGCCAGCAGCCCCGGACAGGTGGTGAACACCGGGGAGCTGTTTTTT; CDR3aa: CASSPGQVVNTGELFF
j_gene: TRBJ2-7; abundance: .; d_gene: TRBD1; v_gene: TRBV5-1; CDR3nt: TGCGCCAGCAGCTTGGACCCCGGGACAGCCTACGAGCAGTACTTC; CDR3aa: CASSLDPGTAYEQYF
j_gene: TRBJ1-3; abundance: few; d_gene: .; v_gene: TRBV9; CDR3nt: TGTGCCAGCAGCCTCGGACGTATCTCTGGAAACACCATATATTTT; CDR3aa: CASSLGRISGNTIYF
j_gene: TRBJ2-7; abundance: .; d_gene: TRBD2; v_gene: TRBV30; CDR3nt: TGTGCCTGGAGTCCGGGACTAGCGGGCTACGAGCAGTACTTC; CDR3aa: CAWSPGLAGYEQYF
j_gene: TRBJ1-5; abundance: .; d_gene: .; v_gene: TRBV7-2; CDR3nt: TGTGCCAGCAGCTTAGTGGGGCAACAGCCCCAGCATTTT; CDR3aa: CASSLVGQQPQHF
j_gene: TRBJ2-2; abundance: few; d_gene: .; v_gene: TRBV4-2; CDR3nt: TGTGCCAGCAGCCACCCCACCGGGGAGCTGTTTTTT; CDR3aa: CASSHPTGELFF
j_gene: TRBJ2-7; abundance: .; d_gene: .; v_gene: TRBV5-6; CDR3nt: TGTGCCAGCAGCTACCCGAGCTCCTACGAGCAGTACTTC; CDR3aa: CASSYPSSYEQYF
j_gene: TRBJ2-7; abundance: .; d_gene: TRBD2; v_gene: TRBV25-1; CDR3nt: TGTGCCAGCAGTGAGGGAACTAGCGGGGGGGCCTACGAGCAGTACTTC; CDR3aa: CASSEGTSGGAYEQYF
j_gene: TRBJ1-2; abundance: .; d_gene: .; v_gene: TRBV6-1; CDR3nt: TGTGCCAGCCAGGGCGCCTGGAACTATGGCTACACCTTC; CDR3aa: CASQGAWNYGYTF
j_gene: TRBJ2-3; abundance: .; d_gene: .; v_gene: TRBV5-8; CDR3nt: TGTGCCAGCAGCGTTAAAGGGGGATCAGATACGCAGTATTTT; CDR3aa: CASSVKGGSDTQYF
j_gene: TRBJ1-6; abundance: .; d_gene: .; v_gene: TRBV30; CDR3nt: TGTGCCTGGAGTGTCTTGGTGGGTCAGGGTTCACCCCTCCACTTT; CDR3aa: CAWSVLVGQGSPLHF